This T cell receptor (beta chain) was retrieved from a study of T cell repertoires in cytomegalovirus infection. In TCRdb, the reads were re-called with MiXCR into one record per CDR3 protein. The table lists approximately 910,000 distinct CDR3 sequences, 31% of them singletons. Study conclusions and caveats: People with CMV and the relevant HLA were identified by cumulative public TCR beta family frequency.

The V gene's germline CDR1 is MNHNS and CDR2 SASEGT. V lost 7 bases and J lost 3, with 24 bases in between. This CDR3 has 18 amino acids. This clonotype was counted a few times. Its target is unknown. The V gene is TRBV6-1, the J gene TRBJ1-4, with TRBD1 as a possible D gene (6 bases). This sequence originates from a human donor in good health (CMV status not recorded). Some clones in this sample may be carry-over from other donors' samples. Material: cultured CD8+ T cells from PBMCs, obtained from culture after CMV antigen stimulation. The CDR3 DNA reads as TGTGCCAGCACCGGAACCGGGACAAAGAATGCAGCTAATGAAAAACTGTTTTTT. It encodes CASTGTGTKNAANEKLFF.